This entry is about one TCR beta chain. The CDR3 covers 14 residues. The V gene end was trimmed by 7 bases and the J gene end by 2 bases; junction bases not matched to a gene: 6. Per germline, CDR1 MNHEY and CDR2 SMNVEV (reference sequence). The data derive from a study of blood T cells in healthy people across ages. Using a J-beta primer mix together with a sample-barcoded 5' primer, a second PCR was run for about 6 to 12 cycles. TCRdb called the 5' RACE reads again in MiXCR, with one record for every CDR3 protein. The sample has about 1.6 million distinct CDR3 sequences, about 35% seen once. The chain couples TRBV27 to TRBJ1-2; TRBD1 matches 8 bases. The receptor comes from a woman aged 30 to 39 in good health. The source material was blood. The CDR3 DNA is TGTGCCAGCAAACGGACAGGGCCCAACTATGGCTACACCTTC. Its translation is CASKRTGPNYGYTF.